This passage covers 30 T cell receptor beta chains from one sample sequenced in a study of read filtering for tumor transcriptome and immune sequencing. This library used 300 to 500 ng RNA and molecular barcoded adaptors spanning alpha/delta and beta/gamma chains. TCRdb itself ran the reads through MiXCR, one entry per CDR3 protein. The sample contains 5,500 to 6,000 distinct CDR3 sequences, about 20% of which appear only once. Material: a population of CD138-negative cells sorted from bone marrow. The receptors were sampled from a donor aged 40 or older with multiple myeloma.

There are many counts of this clonotype. The chain combines TRBV21-1 with TRBJ2-5. TRBV21-1 is recorded as a pseudogene. The CDR3 runs 11 residues. The CDR3 protein is CASSPLETQYF. The CDR3 nucleotides are TGTGCCAGCAGTCCCTTGGAGACCCAGTACTTC.

On this clonotype itself: Since a much larger clone is just one base distant, this may be a read error. V gene TRBV15 combines with J gene TRBJ1-5, with D unclear. Germline assignment: CDR1 LNHNV and CDR2 YYDKDF (reference sequence). The CDR3 runs to 13 residues. The CDR3 coding sequence is TGTGCCACCAGCAGAGATCGGAGGGAGCCCCAGCGTTTT. Translation: CATSRDRREPQRF.

This clonotype occurred many times. J is TRBJ1-3 and V is TRBV12-3 or TRBV12-4; D gene unclear. The CDR3 loop spans 11 amino acids. V was shortened by 5 bases and J by 3 bases, with 2 bases between the two germline ends. CDR3 sequence reads: CASSLGNTIYF. CDR3 coding DNA: TGTGCCAGCAGTCTTGGAAACACCATATATTTT.

This rearrangement joins TRBV20-1 to TRBJ1-1; 7 bases are shared with TRBD1. V lost 1 base to trimming and J lost 5 bases; unmatched junction nucleotides: 10. The CDR3 length is 15 residues. The germline V gene has CDR1 DFQATT and CDR2 SNEGSKA (reference sequence). For the CDR3, the DNA is TGCAGTGCTAGAGGTCTGGAGGGGGCGCTTACTGAAGCTTTCTTT. Translated, it gives CSARGLEGALTEAFF.

This clonotype occurred many times. V usage is TRBV5-1 and J usage is TRBJ1-1; D uncertain. The CDR3 is 14 residues long. Germline V lookup: CDR1 SGHRS, CDR2 YFSETQ. V lost 0 bases and J 3 bases, leaving 9 bases between the germline ends. The CDR3 here is CASSLVSLDTEAFF. The CDR3 DNA is TGCGCCAGCAGCTTGGTCAGCCTAGACACTGAAGCTTTCTTT. Looking up the rest from reference TRBV5-1 and TRBJ1-1 gives the full variable domain: KAGVTQTPRYLIKTRGQQVTLSCSPISGHRSVSWYQQTPGQGLQFLFEYFSETQRNKGNFPGRFSGRQFSNSRSEMNVSTLELGDSALYLCASSLVSLDTEAFFGQGTRLTVV.

Within the sample, this clonotype is medium-sized (0.01 to 0.1%). The chain is built from TRBV5-1 and TRBJ2-2, with a tentative D call TRBD1 (8 bases). Deletions cut 0 bases from V and 4 bases from J, with 10 bases between. Germline values: CDR1 SGHRS, CDR2 YFSETQ. The CDR3 has 15 residues. The CDR3 protein is CASSLDRGGTGELFF. The CDR3 nucleotides read TGCGCCAGCAGCTTGGACAGGGGGGGCACCGGGGAGCTGTTTTTT.

By frequency in the sample, this clonotype is medium-sized. The chain has TRBV15 and TRBJ2-3; TRBD2 matches 7 bases. V was pared by 0 bases and J by 7 bases, with 28 bases of the junction left unmatched. Germline V CDR1 and CDR2: LNHNV, YYDKDF (reference sequence). CDR3 length: 22 amino acids. This CDR3 reads CATSRDPDGARRTRLNRNTQYF. CDR3 bases: TGTGCCACCAGCAGAGATCCTGATGGGGCGAGAAGGACTAGACTCAACCGAAATACGCAGTATTTT.

The chain is built from TRBV5-1 and TRBJ1-5, with 8 bases matching TRBD1. Germline V gene sequence: CDR1 SGHRS, CDR2 YFSETQ. The length of the CDR3 is 15 residues. After removal of 0 bases from V and 6 bases from J, the junction contained 5 bases not matched to a gene. In DNA form, the CDR3 reads TGCGCCAGCAGCTTGGGTGCAGGGGGCACTCAGCCCCAGCATTTT. Translation: CASSLGAGGTQPQHF.

The chain combines TRBV14 with TRBJ2-3; D unresolved. Per germline, CDR1 SGHDN and CDR2 FVKESK. The germline V and J ends were trimmed by 9 bases and 6 bases, with 13 bases remaining between them. The CDR3 runs 12 residues. In DNA form, the CDR3 reads TGTGCCAGGCGACGGTTGAGTGATACGCAGTATTTT. Amino acids: CARRRLSDTQYF. Using reference TRBV14 and TRBJ2-3 for the parts outside the CDR3, the full variable domain is EAGVTQFPSHSVIEKGQTVTLRCDPISGHDNLYWYRRVMGKEIKFLLHFVKESKQDESGMPNNRFLAERTGGTYSTLKVQPAELEDSGVYFCARRRLSDTQYFGPGTRLTVL.

Ten or more counts support this clonotype. The chain joins TRBV7-2 to TRBJ2-3; 10 bases are a match to TRBD2. V was clipped by 2 bases and J by 4 bases; unmatched bases: 3. Per the germline V gene, CDR1 is SGHTA and CDR2 is FQGNSA. CDR3 length: 15 amino acids. CDR3 in amino acids: CASSLSLAGADTQYF. The CDR3 nucleotides are TGTGCCAGCAGCTTAAGTCTAGCGGGAGCAGATACGCAGTATTTT.

The table lists this clonotype with many counts. The V call is TRBV5-8, the J call TRBJ2-1, with D possibly matching TRBD2 (5 bases). Trimming stripped 4 bases from V and 9 bases from J, with 11 bases between. From germline, CDR1 is SGHTS and CDR2 YDEGEE. There are 12 residues in the CDR3. The DNA of the CDR3 is TGTGCCAGCAGCGGAGCGGACCCTGAGCAGTTCTTC. This codes for CASSGADPEQFF. Based on the CDR3 plus reference TRBV5-8 and TRBJ2-1, the full variable domain is EAGVTQSPTHLIKTRGQQATLRCSPISGHTSVYWYQQALGLGLQFLLWYDEGEERNRGNFPPRFSGRQFPNYSSELNVNALELEDSALYLCASSGADPEQFFGPGTRLTVL.

This clonotype was observed at least ten times. The V call is TRBV28, the J call TRBJ1-2; D is perhaps TRBD1 (5 bases). Germline loops: CDR1 MDHEN, CDR2 SYDVKM. V lost 6 bases and J 8 bases, leaving 13 bases between the germline ends. This CDR3 spans 12 amino acids. The CDR3 reads CASSLAGRGYTF. The CDR3 region has the DNA TGTGCCAGCAGCCTCGCAGGGAGAGGCTACACCTTC.

In this sample, this clonotype turned up many times. This chain connects TRBV5-1 to TRBJ1-2; maybe TRBD1 (5 bases). Trimming cost V 7 bases and J 4 bases, with 17 bases left between them. Germline loops: CDR1 SGHRS, CDR2 YFSETQ. This CDR3 is 14 amino acids long. CDR3 protein: CASGIGVFGYGYTF. CDR3 nucleotide sequence: TGCGCCAGCGGTATAGGGGTCTTTGGCTATGGCTACACCTTC. Full variable domain (rest looked up from reference TRBV5-1 and TRBJ1-2): KAGVTQTPRYLIKTRGQQVTLSCSPISGHRSVSWYQQTPGQGLQFLFEYFSETQRNKGNFPGRFSGRQFSNSRSEMNVSTLELGDSALYLCASGIGVFGYGYTFGSGTRLTVV.

For this clonotype: One junction end disagrees with the germline gene, perhaps due to a read error. V is TRBV9 and J is TRBJ2-3; 14 bases line up with TRBD2. The length of the CDR3 is 18 residues. CDR1 SGDLS and CDR2 YYNGEE come from the germline V gene. CDR3: CASSADLRTSGRIITQCF. CDR3 nucleotide sequence: TGTGCCAGCAGCGCCGACCTTAGGACTAGCGGGAGGATAATTACGCAGTGTTTT. The variable domain in full, with the rest retrieved from reference TRBV9 and TRBJ2-3, is DSGVTQTPKHLITATGQRVTLRCSPRSGDLSVYWYQQSLDQGLQFLIQYYNGEERAKGNILERFSAQQFPDLHSELNLSSLELGDSALYFCASSADLRTSGRIITQCFGPGTRLTVL.

This clonotype was detected many times. V and J are TRBV10-3 and TRBJ2-5; 10 bases match TRBD2. There are 15 residues in the CDR3. Germline CDR1 and CDR2: ENHRY and SYGVKD. Trimming removed 5 bases from V and 0 bases from J; junction bases left unmatched: 3. Here the CDR3 reads CAISTGTSDQETQYF. The CDR3 DNA follows: TGTGCCATCAGTACCGGGACTAGCGACCAAGAGACCCAGTACTTC.

CDR3 loop: CASFPQLAGAGGELFF. CDR3 sequence (DNA): TGTGCCAGCTTCCCTCAGCTAGCGGGAGCTGGCGGGGAGCTGTTTTTT. V and J are TRBV12-3 or TRBV12-4 and TRBJ2-2, with 10 nucleotides matching TRBD2. The ends lost 8 bases at V and 7 bases at J; junction bases unmatched: 13. The CDR3 consists of 16 residues.

About this clonotype: The junction departs from germline at one end; a sequencing error may be responsible. The rearrangement uses TRBV11-2 and TRBJ2-1, with D maybe TRBD1 (6 bases). Germline assignment: CDR1 SGHAT and CDR2 FQNNGV. The CDR3 spans 15 residues. CDR3 DNA sequence: TGTACCAGAAGCCTTAGAGGGGGAACTTCCAATGAGCAGTTCTTC. This codes for CTRSLRGGTSNEQFF.

This clonotype was seen more than once but under ten times. A single base separates this from a much larger clone, so it may be a read error. The rearrangement links TRBV20-1 to TRBJ1-4; D possibly corresponds to TRBD1 (6 bases). V lost 6 bases and J 2 bases, leaving 16 bases between the germline ends. There are 15 residues in the CDR3. Per germline, CDR1 DFQATT and CDR2 SNEGSKA (reference sequence). Written as DNA, the CDR3 is TGCAGTGCCCCCACAGGGAGGGTGACTAATGAAAAACTGTTTTTT. Protein: CSAPTGRVTNEKLFF.

This clonotype was seen at least ten times. The chain employs TRBV9 and TRBJ2-7; D is possibly TRBD1 or TRBD2 (5 bases each). Germline assignment: CDR1 SGDLS and CDR2 YYNGEE. V was trimmed by 4 bases and J by 3 bases, leaving 11 bases between them. This CDR3 is 13 amino acids long. Written as DNA, the CDR3 is TGTGCCAGCAGCTCAGGGACCGACTACGAGCAGTACTTC. This translates into CASSSGTDYEQYF.

This clonotype has a count of ten or more. V and J are TRBV28 and TRBJ2-3; D may be TRBD1 (6 bases). Trimming left V 8 bases short and J 0 bases short, with 9 bases between. The germline CDR1 and CDR2 sequences are MDHEN and SYDVKM. CDR3 length: 13 residues. CDR3 sequence (DNA): TGTGCCAGCGGACAGCGAAGCACAGATACGCAGTATTTT. It specifies CASGQRSTDTQYF. Variable domain in full (rest from reference TRBV28 and TRBJ2-3): DVKVTQSSRYLVKRTGEKVFLECVQDMDHENMFWYRQDPGLGLRLIYFSYDVKMKEKGDIPEGYSVSREKKERFSLILESASTNQTSMYLCASGQRSTDTQYFGPGTRLTVL.

As to this clonotype: Since the CDR3 does not end with the conserved phenylalanine or tryptophan, this likely comes from a read error. The chain employs TRBV5-1 and TRBJ2-6, with a tentative D call TRBD1 (5 bases). The CDR3 runs to 16 residues. Germline V gene data show CDR1 as SGHRS and CDR2 as YFSETQ. CDR3 bases: TGCGCCAGCAGCTCGGGCACTCCTTCTGGGGCCAGCGTCCTGACTTCC. Its protein product is CASSSGTPSGASVLTS.

This clonotype is judged medium-sized. The chain combines TRBV12-3 or TRBV12-4 with TRBJ1-5; weak D call: TRBD1 (6 bases). V was clipped by 3 bases and J by 4 bases, with 10 bases between them. CDR3 length: 14 residues. CDR3 protein: CASSFGGWNQPQHF. The CDR3 nucleotides read TGTGCCAGCAGTTTCGGGGGCTGGAATCAGCCCCAGCATTTT.

This clonotype has a single count. A far larger clone is one nucleotide away, so this likely arose from a read error. V usage is TRBV5-1 and J usage is TRBJ2-1; TRBD1 agrees at 8 bases. The end of the DNA is better explained by TRBJ2-5, so the J call may be wrong. Germline V gene data show CDR1 as SGHRS and CDR2 as YFSETQ. This CDR3 has 15 amino acids. CDR3 protein: CAISWAGQGRETQYF. In DNA, the CDR3 is TGCGCCATCAGCTGGGCCGGACAGGGAAGAGAGACCCAGTACTTC.

The chain carries TRBV20-1 and TRBJ2-7; a weak D match, TRBD1 (6 bases). Looked up from germline, CDR1 is DFQATT and CDR2 is SNEGSKA (reference sequence). This CDR3 is 16 amino acids long. V gave up 0 bases and J gave up 4 bases, with 19 bases separating them. CDR3 amino acids: CSARDPQGYPLYEQYF. CDR3 bases: TGCAGTGCTAGAGATCCCCAGGGGTACCCTCTTTACGAGCAGTACTTC.

In its sample, this clonotype was seen many times. The V call is TRBV18, the J call TRBJ2-2, with 10 nucleotides matching TRBD2. The CDR3 sequence is 15 residues long. The ends lost 6 bases at V and 7 bases at J; junction bases unmatched: 8. Germline values: CDR1 KGHSH, CDR2 LQKENI. CDR3 nucleotide sequence: TGTGCCAGCTCGCCTAGCGGGAGTTTCGTCGGGGAGCTGTTTTTT. This sequence encodes CASSPSGSFVGELFF.

This clonotype came up many times. The V call is TRBV4-1, the J call TRBJ1-5; D not certain. The CDR3 covers 14 residues. Trimming cost V 1 base and J 6 bases, with 10 bases left between them. Germline V lookup: CDR1 MGHRA, CDR2 YSYEKL. The CDR3 is CASSQGYVGQPQHF. The CDR3 DNA reads TGCGCCAGCAGCCAAGGGTACGTGGGTCAGCCCCAGCATTTT.

This clonotype was found a few times. The chain joins TRBV5-5 to TRBJ1-1, with 7 bases matching TRBD1. Trimming cost V 0 bases and J 10 bases; bases outside gene matches: 6. The length of the CDR3 is 13 residues. Per germline, CDR1 SGHKS and CDR2 YYEKEE (reference sequence). This CDR3 reads CASSLEVQGGAFF. The CDR3 region has the DNA TGTGCCAGCAGCTTGGAGGTTCAGGGGGGAGCTTTCTTT.

Many counts were recorded for this clonotype. J is TRBJ2-7 and V is TRBV5-4; D is unclear. The V gene lost 0 bases and the J gene lost 1 base, with 8 bases spanning the gap. CDR1 and CDR2 from the germline V gene are SGHNT and YYREEE (reference sequence). The CDR3 covers 14 residues. The CDR3 bases are TGTGCCAGCAGCTTGGAACTGTCTTCCTACGAGCAGTACTTC. Protein product: CASSLELSSYEQYF. The whole variable domain, filled in from reference TRBV5-4 and TRBJ2-7, reads ETGVTQSPTHLIKTRGQQVTLRCSSQSGHNTVSWYQQALGQGPQFIFQYYREEENGRGNFPPRFSGLQFPNYSSELNVNALELDDSALYLCASSLELSSYEQYFGPGTRLTVT.

This clonotype was observed a handful of times. A single base separates this from a much larger clone, so it may be a read error. This sequence joins TRBV7-9 and TRBJ1-1, with a weak D call TRBD1 (5 bases). CDR3 length equals 13 residues. CDR1 SEHNR and CDR2 FQNEAQ come from the germline V gene (reference sequence). The CDR3 reads CASSLVQGTEASF. In nucleotides, the CDR3 is TGTGCCAGCAGCTTGGTTCAGGGAACTGAAGCTTCCTTT.

This clonotype was detected many times. The chain uses TRBV7-9 and TRBJ2-7; D uncertain. This CDR3 has 14 amino acids. Trimming removed 8 bases at V and 6 bases at J, with 20 bases between. Germline values: CDR1 SEHNR, CDR2 FQNEAQ (reference sequence). The DNA for the CDR3 is TGTGCCAGCGTTCTCGGCAGGTTCGTCGGCGAGCAGTACTTC. Residues: CASVLGRFVGEQYF.